This TCR beta chain was recorded in a study of Ad26.COV2.S vaccination and SARS-CoV-2 variants. As for the study in general: A COV1001 Ad26.COV2.S trial-arm participant provided the sample. Each vaccinee took Ad26.COV2.S intramuscularly, once or twice 56 days apart.

Specified treatment: 15 to 20 received Ad26.COV2.S at low or high dose, single or two shots; several received placebo; per-sample allocation not given. Material that was analyzed had been drawn on day 63 after the first vaccine or placebo injection. Details on this clone: Its antigen is undetermined.

Trimming at V came to 6 bases and at J to 3 bases, leaving 11 bases not matched to a gene. CDR1 and CDR2 from the germline V gene are SNHLY and FYNNEI. The CDR3 runs 16 residues. Study-level results: Higher spike-specific TCR breadth was found in vaccine recipients than in placebo recipients.

The method was immunoSEQ multiplex PCR; TCRdb's version includes in-frame clones alone and lacks a portion of them. In the table there are 350,000 to 450,000 clones, approximately 89% of which are singletons. The specimen was peripheral blood, collected in a trial of Ad26.COV2.S vaccine versus placebo. The V and J genes are TRBV2 and TRBJ2-7; 10 bases are shared with TRBD2. The clonotype was recovered from a person between 18 and 65 years old who received the Ad26.COV2.S COVID-19 vaccine or a placebo. This CDR3 is CASSHTSGNRVYEQYF. CDR3 sequence (DNA): TGTGCCAGCAGCCATACTAGCGGGAACCGGGTCTACGAGCAGTACTTC.